The 3 T cell receptor beta chains given below trace back to one sample, sequenced in a study of blood T cell repertoires in COVID-19. Here immunoSEQ multiplex PCR was the method, and the copy in TCRdb shows in-frame clones only, minus some. This sample has 150,000 or so clones, with roughly 84% found just once. The material sequenced was peripheral blood. The receptor set was obtained from a man aged 18 to 30 with active or convalescent COVID-19.

This clone turned up a few times. The genes are TRBV14 and TRBJ2-5; D is undetermined. The CDR3 has 11 residues. Looked up from germline, CDR1 is SGHDN and CDR2 is FVKESK. Trimming left V 6 bases short and J 5 bases short, with 7 bases between. CDR3 region: CASSVAETQYF. The CDR3 DNA reads as TGTGCCAGCAGTGTCGCGGAGACCCAGTACTTC.

The chain employs TRBV5-1 and TRBJ1-2; D is ambiguous. Between the trimmed V and J ends, which lost 0 bases and 3 bases, there was a span of 12 bases. CDR3 size: 15 residues. In germline, CDR1 is SGHRS, CDR2 YFSETQ. The CDR3 reads CASSLGTRGDYGYTF. The CDR3 DNA sequence: TGCGCCAGCAGCTTGGGGACCCGGGGTGACTATGGCTACACCTTC.

This clone was counted once. The gene calls are TRBV14 and TRBJ2-7; perhaps TRBD2 as D (5 bases). Trimming stripped 1 base from V and 2 bases from J, with 15 bases between. CDR1 is SGHDN and CDR2 is FVKESK in the germline V gene. The CDR3 spans 16 residues. The CDR3 DNA is TGTGCCAGCAGCCAAGTGTTCTCCCAGGAGGCCTACGAGCAGTACTTC. This codes for CASSQVFSQEAYEQYF.